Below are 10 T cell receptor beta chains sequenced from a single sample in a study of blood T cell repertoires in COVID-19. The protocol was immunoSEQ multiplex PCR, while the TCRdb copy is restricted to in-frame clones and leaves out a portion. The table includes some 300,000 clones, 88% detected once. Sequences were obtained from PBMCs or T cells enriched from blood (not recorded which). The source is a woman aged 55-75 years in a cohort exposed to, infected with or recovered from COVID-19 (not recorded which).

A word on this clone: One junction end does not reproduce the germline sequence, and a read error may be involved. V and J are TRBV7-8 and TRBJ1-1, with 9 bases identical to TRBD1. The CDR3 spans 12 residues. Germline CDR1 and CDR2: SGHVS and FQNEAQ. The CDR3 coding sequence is TGTACCAGCTCACAGGGGGCCACTGAAGCTTTCTTT. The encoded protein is CTSSQGATEAFF.

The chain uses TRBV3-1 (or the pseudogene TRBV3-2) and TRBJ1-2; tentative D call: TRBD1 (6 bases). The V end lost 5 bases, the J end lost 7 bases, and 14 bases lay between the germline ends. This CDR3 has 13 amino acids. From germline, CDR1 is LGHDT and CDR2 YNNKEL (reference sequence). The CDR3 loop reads CASSFRGPGGYTF. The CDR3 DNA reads TGTGCCAGCAGCTTCAGGGGCCCGGGTGGCTACACCTTC.

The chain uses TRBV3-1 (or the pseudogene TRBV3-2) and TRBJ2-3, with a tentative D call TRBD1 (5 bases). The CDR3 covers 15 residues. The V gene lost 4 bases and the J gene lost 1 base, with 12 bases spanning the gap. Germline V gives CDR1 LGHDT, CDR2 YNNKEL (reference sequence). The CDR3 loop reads CASSRHLGGTDTQYF. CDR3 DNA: TGTGCCAGCAGCCGCCACTTAGGGGGCACAGATACGCAGTATTTT.

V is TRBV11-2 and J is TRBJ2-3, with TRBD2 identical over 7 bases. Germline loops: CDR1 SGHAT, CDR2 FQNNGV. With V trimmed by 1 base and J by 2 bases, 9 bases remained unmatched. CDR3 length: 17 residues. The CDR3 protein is CASSLVVASGVTDTQYF. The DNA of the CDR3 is TGTGCCAGCAGCTTAGTTGTGGCTAGCGGAGTCACAGATACGCAGTATTTT.

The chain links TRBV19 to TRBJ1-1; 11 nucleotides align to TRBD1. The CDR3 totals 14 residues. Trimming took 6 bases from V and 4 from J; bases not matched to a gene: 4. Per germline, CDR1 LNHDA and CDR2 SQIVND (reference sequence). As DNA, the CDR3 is TGTGCCAGTAGCTTTGGACAGGGGGCCACTGAAGCTTTCTTT. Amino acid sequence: CASSFGQGATEAFF.

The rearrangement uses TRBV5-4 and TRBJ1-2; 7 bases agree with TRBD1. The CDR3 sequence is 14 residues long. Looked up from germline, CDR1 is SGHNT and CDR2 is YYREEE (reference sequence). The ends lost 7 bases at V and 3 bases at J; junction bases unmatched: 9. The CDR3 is CASGAQGVDYGYTF. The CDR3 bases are TGTGCCAGCGGGGCCCAGGGGGTAGACTATGGCTACACCTTC.

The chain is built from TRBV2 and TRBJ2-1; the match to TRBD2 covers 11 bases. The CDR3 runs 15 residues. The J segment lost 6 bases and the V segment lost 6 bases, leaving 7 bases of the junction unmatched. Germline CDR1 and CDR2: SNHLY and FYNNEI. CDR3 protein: CASRALGLAVNEQFF. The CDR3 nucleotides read TGTGCCAGCAGAGCCTTGGGACTAGCGGTCAATGAGCAGTTCTTC.

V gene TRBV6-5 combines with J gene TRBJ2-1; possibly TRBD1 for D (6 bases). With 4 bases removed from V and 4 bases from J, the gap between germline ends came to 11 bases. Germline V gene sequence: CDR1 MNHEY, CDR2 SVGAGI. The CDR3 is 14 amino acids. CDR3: CASSSRGPYNEQFF. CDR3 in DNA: TGTGCCAGCAGTTCCAGGGGACCTTACAATGAGCAGTTCTTC.

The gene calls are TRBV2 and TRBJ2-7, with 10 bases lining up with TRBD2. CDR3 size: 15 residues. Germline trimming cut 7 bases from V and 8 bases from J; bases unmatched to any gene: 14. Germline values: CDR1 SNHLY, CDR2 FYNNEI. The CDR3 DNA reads TGTGCCAGCATGAGAACAAGCGGGAGGGCCTCAAAGCAGTACTTC. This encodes CASMRTSGRASKQYF.

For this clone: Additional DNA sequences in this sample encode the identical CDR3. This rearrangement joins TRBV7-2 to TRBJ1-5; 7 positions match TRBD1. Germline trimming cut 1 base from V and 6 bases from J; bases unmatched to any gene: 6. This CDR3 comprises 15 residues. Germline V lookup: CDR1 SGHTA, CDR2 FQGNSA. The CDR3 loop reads CASSLGGGAGQPQHF. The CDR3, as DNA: TGTGCCAGCAGCTTAGGAGGGGGCGCAGGTCAGCCCCAGCATTTT.